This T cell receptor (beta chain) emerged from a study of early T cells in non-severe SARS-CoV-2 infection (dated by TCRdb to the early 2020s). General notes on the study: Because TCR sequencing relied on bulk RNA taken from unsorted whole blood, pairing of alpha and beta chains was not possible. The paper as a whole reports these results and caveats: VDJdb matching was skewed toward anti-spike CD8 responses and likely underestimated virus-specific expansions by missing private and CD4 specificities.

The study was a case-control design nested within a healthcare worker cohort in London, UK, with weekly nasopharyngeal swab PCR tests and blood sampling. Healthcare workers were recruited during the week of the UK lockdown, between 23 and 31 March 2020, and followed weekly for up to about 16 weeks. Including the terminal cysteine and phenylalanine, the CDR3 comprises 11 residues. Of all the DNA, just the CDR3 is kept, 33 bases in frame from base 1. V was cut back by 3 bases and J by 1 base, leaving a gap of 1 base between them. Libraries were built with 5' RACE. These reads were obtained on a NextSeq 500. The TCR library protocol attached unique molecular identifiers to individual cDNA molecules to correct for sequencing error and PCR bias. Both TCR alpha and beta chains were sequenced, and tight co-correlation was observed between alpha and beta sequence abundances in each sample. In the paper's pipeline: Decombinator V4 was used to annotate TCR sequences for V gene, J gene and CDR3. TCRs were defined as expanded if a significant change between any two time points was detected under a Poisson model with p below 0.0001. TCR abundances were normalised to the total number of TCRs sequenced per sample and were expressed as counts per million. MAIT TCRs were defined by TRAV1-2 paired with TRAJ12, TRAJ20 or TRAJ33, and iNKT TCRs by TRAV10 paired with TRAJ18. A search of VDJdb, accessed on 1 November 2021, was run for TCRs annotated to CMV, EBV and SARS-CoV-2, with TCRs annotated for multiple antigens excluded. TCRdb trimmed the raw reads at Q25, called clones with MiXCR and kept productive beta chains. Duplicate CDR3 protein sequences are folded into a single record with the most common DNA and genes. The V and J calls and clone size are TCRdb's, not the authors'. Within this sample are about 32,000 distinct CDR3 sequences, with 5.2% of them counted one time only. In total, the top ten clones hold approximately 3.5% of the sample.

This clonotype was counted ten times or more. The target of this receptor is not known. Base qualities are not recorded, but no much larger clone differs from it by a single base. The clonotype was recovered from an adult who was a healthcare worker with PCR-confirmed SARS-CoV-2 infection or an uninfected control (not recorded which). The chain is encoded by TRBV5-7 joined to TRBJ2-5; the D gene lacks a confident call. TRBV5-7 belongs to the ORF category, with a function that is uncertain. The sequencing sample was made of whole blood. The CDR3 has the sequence CASSSQETQYF. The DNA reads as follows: TGTGCCAGCAGCTCCCAAGAGACCCAGTACTTC.